This T cell receptor beta chain is drawn from a study of blood T cell repertoires in COVID-19. In the study overall: T cells, B-cell-depleted T cells, or PBMCs supplied cDNA or gDNA.

Assay used: immunoSEQ multiplex PCR; TCRdb lists only in-frame clones, some missing. This repertoire shows 200,000 to 300,000 clones, roughly 80% found once; its top ten account for over 7.5%. Sequencing was performed on peripheral blood. This clonotype was obtained from a woman of 80 years or more with acute or convalescent COVID-19.

The CDR3 DNA reads as TGTGCCAGCAGTTACTCGGAGGTGGCAAGTACGCAGTATTTT. Residues: CASSYSEVASTQYF. The V and J genes are TRBV6-6 and TRBJ2-3; D perhaps matches TRBD2 (5 bases). Germline-derived CDR1 and CDR2 are MNHNY and SVGAGI (reference sequence). The CDR3 spans 14 residues. V was clipped by 0 bases and J by 8 bases, with 12 bases between them.